This T cell receptor (beta chain) was identified during a study of PD-1 blockade in classical Hodgkin lymphoma. Germline assignment: CDR1 MNHEY and CDR2 SVGAGI. Trimming left V 2 bases short and J 1 base short, with 2 bases between. This CDR3 is 12 amino acids long. The study, taken as a whole, reports: As was reported, newly diagnosed patients showed lower baseline TCR diversity than healthy donors did. Those starting nivolumab under 1 year post-ASCT were excluded. Factors driving the repertoire differences, possibly disease activity or prior therapy, remain undefined. Unlike CD8+ TCR diversity, which did not rise significantly by C4D1, CD4+ TCR diversity did.

To note about this clone: What it binds is not known.

As for time point: cycle 4 day 1 (C4D1), after more than five weeks of nivolumab. Every patient relapsed after autologous stem cell transplantation, and brentuximab vedotin exposure varied. Profiling relied on immunoSEQ multiplex PCR, and the TCRdb table lists in-frame clones only, not all of them. Of some 95,000 clones in the sample, over 75% were seen once. The sample consisted of peripheral blood mononuclear cells (PBMCs), taken before the fourth cycle of nivolumab. This chain uses TRBV6-5 with TRBJ1-2; D remains ambiguous. This TCR was recovered from a human donor with classical Hodgkin lymphoma. The CDR3 is CASSYSNYGYTF. The CDR3 DNA is TGTGCCAGCAGTTACAGTAACTATGGCTACACCTTC.